One and the same sample provided the 14 T cell receptor beta chains below, sequenced in a study of T cell responses to AZD1222 COVID-19 vaccine. Sequencing was performed with immunoSEQ multiplex PCR; in TCRdb, only in-frame clones are kept and a portion is missing. This table has approximately 150,000 clones, around 93% appearing once. The sample consisted of peripheral blood, taken on day 0 of AZD1222 vaccination. These TCRs come from an adult in good health.

The V gene is TRBV2, the J gene TRBJ2-5; a possible D gene is TRBD2 (5 bases). The germline CDR1 and CDR2 sequences are SNHLY and FYNNEI. V shed 6 bases and J shed 5 bases, with 25 bases lying between them. The CDR3 runs 17 residues. CDR3 region: CASRGAAPGRTRETQYF. The DNA of the CDR3 is TGTGCCAGCAGGGGAGCCGCTCCCGGACGGACGCGGGAGACCCAGTACTTC.

The CDR3 sequence is CASRYGAGVGDTQYF. The CDR3 DNA is TGTGCCAGCAGGTACGGAGCGGGAGTCGGAGATACGCAGTATTTT. The chain combines TRBV5-6 with TRBJ2-3; 8 bases are a match to TRBD2. Germline CDR1 is SGHDT and CDR2 is YYEEEE. Germline trimming cut 5 bases from V and 5 bases from J; bases unmatched to any gene: 10. This CDR3 has 15 amino acids.

The gene calls are TRBV28 and TRBJ1-1, with TRBD1 matching over 11 bases. Germline CDR1 and CDR2: MDHEN and SYDVKM. V lost 5 bases to trimming and J lost 3 bases; unmatched junction nucleotides: 14. This CDR3 has 18 amino acids. The CDR3 here is CASSPWTGGHLSYTEAFF. The CDR3 DNA reads TGTGCCAGCAGTCCCTGGACAGGGGGCCACCTTTCTTACACTGAAGCTTTCTTT.

The CDR3, as DNA: TGTGCCAGCAGCTTAGGTATCACGTCAGTGCCCCTCGAGCAGTACTTC. Protein sequence: CASSLGITSVPLEQYF. The chain uses TRBV7-2 and TRBJ2-7, with D unresolved. Germline V gives CDR1 SGHTA, CDR2 FQGNSA. The V gene lost 1 base and the J gene lost 6 bases, with 19 bases spanning the gap. The CDR3 is made up of 16 amino acids.

The chain recombines TRBV15 with TRBJ2-7, with 8 bases aligning to TRBD1. The germline CDR1 and CDR2 sequences are LNHNV and YYDKDF (reference sequence). This CDR3 contains 16 residues. J was trimmed by 2 bases and V by 1 base; bases with no gene match: 7. The CDR3 DNA reads TGTGCCACCAGCAGAGCCGACAGGGGACCCACCTACGAGCAGTACTTC. Protein product: CATSRADRGPTYEQYF.

V is TRBV29-1 and J is TRBJ1-1; no definite D call. The CDR3 runs 11 residues. Germline loops: CDR1 SQVTM, CDR2 ANQGSEA. V was pared by 1 base and J by 6 bases, with 6 bases between. CDR3 sequence reads: CSVEGGAEAFF. The CDR3 DNA sequence: TGCAGCGTTGAAGGGGGTGCTGAAGCTTTCTTT. The variable domain in full, with the rest retrieved from reference TRBV29-1 and TRBJ1-1, is SAVISQKPSRDICQRGTSLTIQCQVDSQVTMMFWYRQQPGQSLTLIATANQGSEATYESGFVIDKFPISRPNLTFSTLTVSNMSPEDSSIYLCSVEGGAEAFFGQGTRLTVV.

The chain is built from TRBV15 and TRBJ2-7; the D call may be TRBD1 or TRBD2 (5 bases each). This CDR3 region has 15 residues. Germline assignment: CDR1 LNHNV and CDR2 YYDKDF (reference sequence). Trimming removed 1 base at V and 2 bases at J, with 12 bases between. The CDR3: CATSRGRDGAYEQYF. The CDR3, as DNA: TGTGCCACCAGCAGAGGAAGGGACGGAGCCTACGAGCAGTACTTC.

J is TRBJ2-2 and V is TRBV9; D possibly corresponds to TRBD1 (5 bases). The CDR3 contains 17 residues. V was trimmed by 0 bases and J by 3 bases, leaving 15 bases between them. Germline-derived CDR1 and CDR2 are SGDLS and YYNGEE. Here the CDR3 DNA reads TGTGCCAGCAGCGTAGCCCTCGACAGTAGGGACACCGGGGAGCTGTTTTTT. Translation: CASSVALDSRDTGELFF.

The chain joins TRBV4-3 to TRBJ2-5, with no clear D. There are 15 residues in the CDR3. Germline-derived CDR1 and CDR2 are LGHNA and YSLEER. Trimming pared 0 bases from V and 0 bases from J, leaving 8 bases between. In nucleotides, the CDR3 is TGCGCCAGCAGCCAAGAGGGCAAAGACCAAGAGACCCAGTACTTC. It is translated as CASSQEGKDQETQYF.

CDR3 region: CASSPFRNTEAFF. In nucleotides, the CDR3 is TGTGCCAGCTCACCATTCCGGAACACTGAAGCTTTCTTT. The chain couples TRBV18 to TRBJ1-1; D remains ambiguous. CDR1 KGHSH and CDR2 LQKENI come from the germline V gene. V shed 2 bases and J shed 1 base, with 5 bases lying between them. There are 13 residues in the CDR3. Full variable domain (missing parts from reference TRBV18 and TRBJ1-1): NAGVMQNPRHLVRRRGQEARLRCSPMKGHSHVYWYRQLPEEGLKFMVYLQKENIIDESGMPKERFSAEFPKEGPSILRIQQVVRGDSAAYFCASSPFRNTEAFFGQGTRLTVV.

The V call is TRBV10-2, the J call TRBJ1-6; D gene uncertain. Trimming took 0 bases from V and 10 from J, leaving 7 bases between them. The CDR3 totals 13 residues. CDR1 is WSHSY, CDR2 SAAADI, per germline. CDR3 sequence: CASSESSGSPLHF. DNA for the CDR3: TGCGCCAGCAGTGAGTCGTCAGGCTCACCCCTCCACTTT.

The chain employs TRBV27 and TRBJ1-5, with D perhaps matching TRBD1 (6 bases). Germline CDR1 and CDR2: MNHEY and SMNVEV (reference sequence). The CDR3 sequence is 14 residues long. Trimming took 11 bases from V and 3 from J, leaving 17 bases between them. The chain's CDR3 is CALIPGQVNQPQHF. CDR3 DNA sequence: TGTGCCCTAATTCCGGGACAAGTCAATCAGCCCCAGCATTTT.

The chain couples TRBV7-8 to TRBJ2-1; D is possibly TRBD1 or TRBD2 (6 bases each). Germline V gene sequence: CDR1 SGHVS, CDR2 FQNEAQ. The CDR3 totals 15 residues. The germline V and J ends were trimmed by 7 bases and 2 bases, with 15 bases remaining between them. The CDR3 DNA reads TGTGCCAGCACCACCGATGGGGGGCCCTACAATGAGCAGTTCTTC. Translation: CASTTDGGPYNEQFF.

DNA for the CDR3: TGTGCCACTGGACAGGGCCCCCCCCGCTACGAGCAGTACTTC. This translates into CATGQGPPRYEQYF. The chain employs TRBV6-5 and TRBJ2-7, with 8 bases lining up with TRBD1. V lost 10 bases, J lost 3 bases, and 11 bases stayed unmatched. This CDR3 spans 14 amino acids. Germline assignment: CDR1 MNHEY and CDR2 SVGAGI.